Presented here are 17 T cell receptor beta chains from one specimen sequenced in a study of post-analysis software for immune sequencing data. General study results and limits: Higher frequency in patients than in controls was seen for five TRBV segments, with TRBV5-6, TRBV5-1 and TRBV20-1 among them.

What these receptors recognize is not known. Unique molecular identifiers were carried by the TCR beta cDNA libraries. TCRdb reprocessed the PCR reads with MiXCR, giving one entry per CDR3 protein. Here the sample spans hundreds of thousands of distinct CDR3 sequences, roughly 27% being singletons. Sequences were obtained from blood. The receptors derive from a girl aged 5 to 17 with multiple sclerosis.

This clonotype has a count of ten or more. The V and J genes are TRBV6-5 and TRBJ2-5; D is unresolved. Trimming shortened V by 0 bases and J by 5 bases, and 4 bases separated the two germline ends. The germline CDR1 and CDR2 sequences are MNHEY and SVGAGI. The CDR3 is made up of 12 amino acids. The DNA for the CDR3 is TGTGCCAGCAGTTACTCGTGGGAGACCCAGTACTTC. Translation gives CASSYSWETQYF.

The chain couples TRBV28 to TRBJ2-4; 10 positions agree with TRBD2. With V trimmed by 5 bases and J by 13 bases, 20 bases remained unmatched. Germline CDR1 and CDR2: MDHEN and SYDVKM. The length of the CDR3 is 17 residues. CDR3 residues: CASSKGGLELAGVEQYF. The CDR3 DNA sequence: TGTGCCAGCAGTAAAGGGGGCCTAGAGCTAGCGGGAGTGGAGCAGTACTTC.

This chain joins TRBV27 and TRBJ2-3; 8 nucleotides agree with TRBD2. Germline assignment: CDR1 MNHEY and CDR2 SMNVEV (reference sequence). CDR3 length equals 16 residues. J lost 6 bases, V lost 4 bases, and 12 bases had no gene match. In nucleotides, the CDR3 is TGTGCCAGCAGTTATCAGCGGGGGAAAGCAAGGGATACGCAGTATTTT. Translation: CASSYQRGKARDTQYF.

This clonotype came up many times. The V call is TRBV4-3, the J call TRBJ2-7; D perhaps matches TRBD1 (6 bases). Germline CDR1 LGHNA, CDR2 YSLEER. The CDR3 length is 14 residues. Trimming pared 1 base from V and 3 bases from J, leaving 10 bases between. The CDR3 DNA sequence: TGCGCCAGCAGCCAAGCCAGGGGTGGCTACGAGCAGTACTTC. Protein product: CASSQARGGYEQYF.

The CDR3, as DNA: TGTGCCAGCAGCACGCAGGGCGCCGGGGAGCTGTTTTTT. It is translated as CASSTQGAGELFF. The chain uses TRBV12-3 or TRBV12-4 and TRBJ2-2, with D maybe TRBD1 (5 bases). The V end lost 6 bases, the J end lost 6 bases, and 11 bases lay between the germline ends. The CDR3 sequence is 13 residues long.

The chain joins TRBV20-1 to TRBJ1-2, with no clear D. V shed 0 bases and J shed 8 bases, with 16 bases lying between them. The germline CDR1 and CDR2 sequences are DFQATT and SNEGSKA (reference sequence). The CDR3 spans 14 residues. The CDR3 DNA follows: TGCAGTGCTAGAGAGAGCGGGAGCTTGGGAGGCTACACCTTC. Amino acid sequence: CSARESGSLGGYTF.

The chain employs TRBV6-5 and TRBJ1-4, with 7 bases matching TRBD1. Germline CDR1 is MNHEY and CDR2 is SVGAGI. The CDR3 totals 14 residues. J was trimmed by 8 bases and V by 6 bases; bases with no gene match: 9. The CDR3 sequence is CASRRGGVGEKLFF. Here the CDR3 DNA reads TGTGCCAGCAGAAGAGGGGGCGTTGGGGAAAAACTGTTTTTT.

This clonotype occurred a few times. The chain recombines TRBV6-2 or TRBV6-3 with TRBJ2-5; 12 bases fit TRBD2. The CDR3 loop spans 16 amino acids. The trim removed 2 bases at V and 4 bases at J, leaving 5 bases unmatched. Germline CDR1 and CDR2: MNHEY and SVGEGT. CDR3 sequence (DNA): TGTGCCAGCAGTTACCCAGGACTAGCGGGACTAGAGACCCAGTACTTC. As protein: CASSYPGLAGLETQYF.

This chain links TRBV6-5 with TRBJ1-6, with D unresolved. V dropped 5 bases and J dropped 10 bases, with 15 bases sitting between them. CDR3 size: 14 residues. CDR1 and CDR2 from the germline V gene are MNHEY and SVGAGI. For the CDR3, the DNA is TGTGCCAGCAGTGACCCAGCTGTGGGCTCACCCCTCCACTTT. It translates to CASSDPAVGSPLHF.

The rearrangement links TRBV6-5 to TRBJ2-2, with D tentatively TRBD1 or TRBD2 (5 bases each). The CDR3 sequence is 17 residues long. The germline gives CDR1 MNHEY, CDR2 SVGAGI. V shed 0 bases and J shed 6 bases, with 17 bases lying between them. CDR3 region: CASSYSGIFGTAGELFF. The CDR3 DNA is TGTGCCAGCAGTTACTCGGGAATCTTCGGGACGGCCGGGGAGCTGTTTTTT.

The chain recombines TRBV29-1 with TRBJ1-1; perhaps TRBD1 as D (6 bases). The CDR3 sequence is 11 residues long. The germline CDR1 and CDR2 sequences are SQVTM and ANQGSEA. The V end was cut by 7 bases, the J end by 7 bases, with 13 bases between. Here the CDR3 reads CSAGGGVEAFF. As DNA, the CDR3 is TGCAGCGCCGGAGGGGGAGTTGAAGCTTTCTTT.

This clonotype was seen many times. The chain recombines TRBV6-5 with TRBJ2-5, with a possible D match to TRBD2 (6 bases). Germline V gives CDR1 MNHEY, CDR2 SVGAGI. The CDR3 consists of 16 residues. The V end was cut by 6 bases, the J end by 0 bases, with 17 bases between. In DNA form, the CDR3 reads TGTGCCAGCAGGCACACGGGGGTGGGGTACCAAGAGACCCAGTACTTC. It codes for CASRHTGVGYQETQYF.

On this clonotype itself: A much larger clone sits a single nucleotide away, making a read error possible. The chain is built from TRBV29-1 and TRBJ2-4; possibly TRBD2 for D (5 bases). The DNA end is a closer match to TRBJ2-7, so the J assignment may be wrong. CDR3 size: 12 residues. Germline V lookup: CDR1 SQVTM, CDR2 ANQGSEA. The CDR3 loop is CSVEAAGFEQYF. In DNA form, the CDR3 reads TGCAGCGTTGAAGCCGCGGGTTTCGAGCAGTACTTC.

This clonotype was counted only a few times. The chain combines TRBV29-1 with TRBJ2-3; D not resolved. The germline V gene has CDR1 SQVTM and CDR2 ANQGSEA. This CDR3 comprises 12 residues. V was shortened by 8 bases and J by 3 bases, with 12 bases between the two germline ends. The CDR3 nucleotides read TGCAGCACCCGGGCGGCGACAGATACGCAGTATTTT. Amino acid sequence: CSTRAATDTQYF.

On this clonotype itself: Relative to the germline gene, one junction end is altered; a read error may explain this. The V and J genes are TRBV20-1 and TRBJ1-2; 8 bases match TRBD1. The CDR3 length is 13 residues. Germline-derived CDR1 and CDR2 are DFQATT and SNEGSKA (reference sequence). The CDR3 spells CGALNQGANGYTF. In nucleotides, the CDR3 is TGCGGTGCTCTTAACCAGGGGGCTAACGGCTACACCTTC.

This chain joins TRBV20-1 and TRBJ1-4, with D uncertain. With 1 base removed from V and 0 bases from J, the gap between germline ends came to 6 bases. In germline, CDR1 is DFQATT, CDR2 SNEGSKA (reference sequence). The CDR3 has 14 residues. CDR3 in amino acids: CSARVSPTNEKLFF. The CDR3 DNA reads as TGCAGTGCTAGAGTGTCCCCAACTAATGAAAAACTGTTTTTT.

This clonotype has just a few counts. The chain recombines TRBV20-1 with TRBJ1-2; no definite D call. Deletions cut 1 base from V and 4 bases from J, with 7 bases between. Germline V gives CDR1 DFQATT, CDR2 SNEGSKA (reference sequence). The CDR3 spans 12 residues. The CDR3 coding sequence is TGCAGTGCTAGAGCGATGGGCTATGGCTACACCTTC. Protein sequence: CSARAMGYGYTF.